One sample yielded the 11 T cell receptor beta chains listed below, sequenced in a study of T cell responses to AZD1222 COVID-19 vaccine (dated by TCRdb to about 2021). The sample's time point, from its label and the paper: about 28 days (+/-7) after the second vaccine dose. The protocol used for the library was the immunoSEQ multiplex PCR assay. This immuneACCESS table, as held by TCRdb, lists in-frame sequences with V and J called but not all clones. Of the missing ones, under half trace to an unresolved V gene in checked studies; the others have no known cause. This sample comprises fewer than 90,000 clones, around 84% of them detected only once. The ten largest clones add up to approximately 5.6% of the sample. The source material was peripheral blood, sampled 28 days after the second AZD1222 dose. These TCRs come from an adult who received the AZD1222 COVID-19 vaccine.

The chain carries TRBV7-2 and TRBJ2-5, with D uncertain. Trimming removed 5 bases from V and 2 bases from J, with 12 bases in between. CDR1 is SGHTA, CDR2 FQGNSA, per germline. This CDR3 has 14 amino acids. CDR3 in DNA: TGTGCCAGCAGCCTCGATCAAATACAAGAGACCCAGTACTTC. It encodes CASSLDQIQETQYF.

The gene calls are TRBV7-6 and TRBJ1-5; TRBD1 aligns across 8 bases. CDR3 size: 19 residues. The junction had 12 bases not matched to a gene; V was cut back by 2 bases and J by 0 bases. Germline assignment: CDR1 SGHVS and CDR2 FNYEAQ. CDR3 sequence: CASSLPGQENLYSNQPQHF. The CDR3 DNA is TGTGCCAGCAGCTTACCGGGACAGGAGAACCTATATAGCAATCAGCCCCAGCATTTT.

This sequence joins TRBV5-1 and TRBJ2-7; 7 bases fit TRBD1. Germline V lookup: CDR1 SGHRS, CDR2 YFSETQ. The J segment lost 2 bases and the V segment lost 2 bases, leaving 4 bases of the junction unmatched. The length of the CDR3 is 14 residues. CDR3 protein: CASSFRDRTYEQYF. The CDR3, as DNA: TGCGCCAGCAGCTTCCGGGACAGAACCTACGAGCAGTACTTC. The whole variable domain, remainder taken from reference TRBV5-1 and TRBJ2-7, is KAGVTQTPRYLIKTRGQQVTLSCSPISGHRSVSWYQQTPGQGLQFLFEYFSETQRNKGNFPGRFSGRQFSNSRSEMNVSTLELGDSALYLCASSFRDRTYEQYFGPGTRLTVT.

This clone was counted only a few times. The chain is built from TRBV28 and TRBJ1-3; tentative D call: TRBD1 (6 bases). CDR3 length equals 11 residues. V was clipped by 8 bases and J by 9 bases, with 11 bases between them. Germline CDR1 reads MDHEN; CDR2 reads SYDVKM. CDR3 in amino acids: CASWGAATIYF. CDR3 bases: TGTGCCAGCTGGGGGGCAGCCACCATATATTTT.

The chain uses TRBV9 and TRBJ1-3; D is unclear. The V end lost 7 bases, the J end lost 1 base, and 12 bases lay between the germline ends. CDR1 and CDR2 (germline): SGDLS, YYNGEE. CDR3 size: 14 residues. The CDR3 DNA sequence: TGTGCCAGCGCCAAGGGAGGATCTGGAAACACCATATATTTT. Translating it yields CASAKGGSGNTIYF.

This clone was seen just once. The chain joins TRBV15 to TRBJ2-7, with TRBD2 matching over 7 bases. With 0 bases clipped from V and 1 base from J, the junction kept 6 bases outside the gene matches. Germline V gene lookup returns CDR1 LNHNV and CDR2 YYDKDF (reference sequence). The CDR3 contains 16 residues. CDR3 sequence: CATSREGGDVSYEQYF. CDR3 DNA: TGTGCCACCAGCAGAGAGGGAGGGGATGTTTCCTACGAGCAGTACTTC.

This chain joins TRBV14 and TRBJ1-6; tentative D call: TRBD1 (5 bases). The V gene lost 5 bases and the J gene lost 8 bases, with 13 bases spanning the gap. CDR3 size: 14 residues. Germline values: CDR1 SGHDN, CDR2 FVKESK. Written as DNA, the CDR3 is TGTGCCAGCAGCATCCAGGTAGGGGATTCACCCCTCCACTTT. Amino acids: CASSIQVGDSPLHF.

CDR3 nucleotide sequence: TGTGCCAGCACCCTCGGGGCTAGCGGGGGGGCCGCCCAAGAGACCCAGTACTTC. Translation: CASTLGASGGAAQETQYF. This chain connects TRBV9 to TRBJ2-5; 12 bases line up with TRBD2. CDR3 length equals 18 residues. J gave up 1 base and V 6 bases, and 13 bases lay outside the gene matches. Germline CDR1 reads SGDLS; CDR2 reads YYNGEE. Full variable domain (missing parts from reference TRBV9 and TRBJ2-5): DSGVTQTPKHLITATGQRVTLRCSPRSGDLSVYWYQQSLDQGLQFLIQYYNGEERAKGNILERFSAQQFPDLHSELNLSSLELGDSALYFCASTLGASGGAAQETQYFGPGTRLLVL.

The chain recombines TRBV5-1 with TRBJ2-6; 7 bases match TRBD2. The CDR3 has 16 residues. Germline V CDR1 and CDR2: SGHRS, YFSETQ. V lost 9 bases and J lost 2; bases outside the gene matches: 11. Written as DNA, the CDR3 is TGCGCCACCTCCCGGGGGGAGCCCACTGGGGCCAACGTCCTGACTTTC. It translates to CATSRGEPTGANVLTF.

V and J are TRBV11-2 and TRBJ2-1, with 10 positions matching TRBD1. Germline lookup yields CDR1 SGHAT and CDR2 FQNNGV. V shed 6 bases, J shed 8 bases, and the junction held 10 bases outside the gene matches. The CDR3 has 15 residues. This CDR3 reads CASRSPGQGMYEQFF. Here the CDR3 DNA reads TGTGCCAGCAGGTCACCGGGACAGGGGATGTATGAGCAGTTCTTC. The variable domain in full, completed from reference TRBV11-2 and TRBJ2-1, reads EAGVAQSPRYKIIEKRQSVAFWCNPISGHATLYWYQQILGQGPKLLIQFQNNGVVDDSQLPKDRFSAERLKGVDSTLKIQPAKLEDSAVYLCASRSPGQGMYEQFFGPGTRLTVL.

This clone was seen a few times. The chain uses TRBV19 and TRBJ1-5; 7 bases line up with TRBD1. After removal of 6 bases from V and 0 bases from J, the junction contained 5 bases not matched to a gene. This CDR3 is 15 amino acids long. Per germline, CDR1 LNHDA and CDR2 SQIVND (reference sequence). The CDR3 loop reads CASRSYRGSNQPQHF. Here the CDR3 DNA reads TGTGCCAGTAGAAGTTACAGGGGTAGCAATCAGCCCCAGCATTTT.